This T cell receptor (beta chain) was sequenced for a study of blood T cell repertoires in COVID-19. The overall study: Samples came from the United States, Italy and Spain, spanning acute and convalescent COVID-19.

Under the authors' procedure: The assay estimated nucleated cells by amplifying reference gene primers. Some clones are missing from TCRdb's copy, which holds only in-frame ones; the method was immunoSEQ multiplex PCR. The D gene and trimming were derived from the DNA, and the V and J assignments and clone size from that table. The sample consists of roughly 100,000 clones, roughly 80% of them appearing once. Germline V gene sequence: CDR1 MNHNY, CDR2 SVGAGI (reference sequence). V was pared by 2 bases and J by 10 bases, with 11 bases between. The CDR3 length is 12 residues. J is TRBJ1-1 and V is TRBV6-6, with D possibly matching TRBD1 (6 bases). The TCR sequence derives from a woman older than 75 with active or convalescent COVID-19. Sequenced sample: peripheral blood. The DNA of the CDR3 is TGTGCCAGCAGTTACCAACAGGGTATAGCTTTCTTT. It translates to CASSYQQGIAFF.